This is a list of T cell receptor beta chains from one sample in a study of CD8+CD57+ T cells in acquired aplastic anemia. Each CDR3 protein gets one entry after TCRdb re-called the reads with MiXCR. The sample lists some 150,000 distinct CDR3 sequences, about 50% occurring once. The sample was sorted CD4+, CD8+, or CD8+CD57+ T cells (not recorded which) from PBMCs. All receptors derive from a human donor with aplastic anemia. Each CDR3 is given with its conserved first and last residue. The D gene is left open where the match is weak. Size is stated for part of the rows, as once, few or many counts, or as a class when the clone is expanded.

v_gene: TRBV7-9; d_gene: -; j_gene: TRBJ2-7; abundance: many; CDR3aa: CAIGAFTYEQYF; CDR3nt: TGTGCCATAGGGGCATTTACCTACGAGCAGTACTTC
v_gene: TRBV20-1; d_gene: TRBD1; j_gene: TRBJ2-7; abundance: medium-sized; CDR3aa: CSARGTGDIYEQYF; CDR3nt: TGCAGTGCTAGGGGGACAGGGGATATCTACGAGCAGTACTTC
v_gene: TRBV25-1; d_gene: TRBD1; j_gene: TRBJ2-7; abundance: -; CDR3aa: CASSGVRDRGSYEQYF; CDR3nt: TGTGCCAGCAGCGGGGTCAGGGACAGGGGATCCTACGAGCAGTACTTC
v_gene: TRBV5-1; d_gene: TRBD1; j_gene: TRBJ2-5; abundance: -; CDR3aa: CASSLIGGTGWYF; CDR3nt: TGCGCCAGCAGCTTGATAGGGGGCACCGGGTGGTACTTC
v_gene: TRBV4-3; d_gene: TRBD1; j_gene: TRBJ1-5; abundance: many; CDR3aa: CASSPTRTGINQPQHF; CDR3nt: TGCGCCAGCAGCCCGACACGGACAGGTATCAATCAGCCCCAGCATTTT
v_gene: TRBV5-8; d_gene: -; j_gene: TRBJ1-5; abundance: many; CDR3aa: CASSLEWGVDQPQHF; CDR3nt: TGTGCCAGCAGCCTCGAGTGGGGGGTCGATCAGCCCCAGCATTTT
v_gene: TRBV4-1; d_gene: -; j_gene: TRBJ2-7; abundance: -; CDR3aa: CACSQEGPAVQGMMPYEQYF; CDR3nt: TGCGCCTGCAGCCAAGAAGGGCCGGCAGTGCAAGGCATGATGCCCTACGAGCAGTACTTC
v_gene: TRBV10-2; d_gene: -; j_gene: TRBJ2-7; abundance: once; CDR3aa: CASSLPVPGYEQYF; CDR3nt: TGCGCCAGCAGTTTACCGGTCCCGGGCTACGAGCAGTACTTC
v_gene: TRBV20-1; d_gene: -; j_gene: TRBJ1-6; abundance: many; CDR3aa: CSASPGRGSPLHF; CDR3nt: TGCAGTGCGAGCCCGGGAAGGGGTTCACCCCTCCACTTT
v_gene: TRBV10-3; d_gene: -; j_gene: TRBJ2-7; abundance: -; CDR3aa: CAISPNYEQYF; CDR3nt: TGTGCCATCAGTCCCAACTACGAGCAGTACTTC
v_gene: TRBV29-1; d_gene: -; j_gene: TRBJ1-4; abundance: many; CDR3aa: CSLPGTKDEKLFF; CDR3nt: TGCAGCCTTCCGGGGACGAAGGATGAAAAACTGTTTTTT
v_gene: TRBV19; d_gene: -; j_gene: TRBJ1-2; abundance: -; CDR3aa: CASSIRGGLGYGYTF; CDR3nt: TGTGCCAGTAGTATAAGGGGGGGGCTCGGCTATGGCTACACCTTC
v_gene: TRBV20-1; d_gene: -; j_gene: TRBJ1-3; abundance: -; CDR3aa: CSAAEEGRGGNTIYF; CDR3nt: TGCAGTGCTGCCGAGGAAGGACGGGGCGGAAACACCATATATTTT
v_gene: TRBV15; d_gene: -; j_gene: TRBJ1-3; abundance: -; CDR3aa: CATTGSSSGNTIYF; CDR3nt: TGTGCCACCACCGGGTCCTCCTCTGGAAACACCATATATTTT
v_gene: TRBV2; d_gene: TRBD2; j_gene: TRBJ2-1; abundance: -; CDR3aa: CASSGTSGTYNEQFF; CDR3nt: TGTGCCAGCAGTGGGACTAGCGGCACCTACAATGAGCAGTTCTTC
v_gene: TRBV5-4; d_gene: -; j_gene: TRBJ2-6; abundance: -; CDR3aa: CASRPPTGANVLTF; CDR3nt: TGTGCCAGCAGACCCCCGACTGGGGCCAACGTCCTGACTTTC
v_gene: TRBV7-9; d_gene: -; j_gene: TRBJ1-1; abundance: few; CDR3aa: CASTEQANTEAFF; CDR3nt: TGTGCCAGCACTGAACAGGCGAACACTGAAGCTTTCTTT
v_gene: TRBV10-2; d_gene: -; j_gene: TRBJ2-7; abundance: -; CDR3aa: CASSENLAPYEQYF; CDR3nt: TGCGCCAGCAGTGAGAACTTAGCTCCCTACGAGCAGTACTTC
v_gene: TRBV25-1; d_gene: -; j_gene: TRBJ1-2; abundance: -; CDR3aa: CASKEDSPYGYTF; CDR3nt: TGTGCCAGCAAAGAGGACAGCCCATATGGCTACACCTTC
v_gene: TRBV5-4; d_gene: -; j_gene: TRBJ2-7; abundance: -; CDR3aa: CASRIKGTYEQYF; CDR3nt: TGTGCCAGCAGAATTAAGGGAACCTACGAGCAGTACTTC
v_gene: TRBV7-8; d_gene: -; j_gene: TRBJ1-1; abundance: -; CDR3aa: CASSPVEGVNTEAFF; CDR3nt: TGCGCCAGCAGCCCGGTCGAGGGGGTGAACACTGAAGCTTTCTTT
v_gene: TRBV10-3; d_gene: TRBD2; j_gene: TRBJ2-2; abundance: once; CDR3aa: CAIRGLAGVGTGELFF; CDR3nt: TGTGCCATCAGGGGACTAGCGGGAGTGGGTACCGGGGAGCTGTTTTTT
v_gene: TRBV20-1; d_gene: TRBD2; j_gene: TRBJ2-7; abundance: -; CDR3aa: CSARETSFDEQYF; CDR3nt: TGCAGTGCTAGGGAGACTAGCTTCGACGAGCAGTACTTC
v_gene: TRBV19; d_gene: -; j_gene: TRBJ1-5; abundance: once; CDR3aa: CASSGARQPQHF; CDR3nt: TGTGCCAGTAGTGGGGCGAGGCAGCCCCAGCATTTT
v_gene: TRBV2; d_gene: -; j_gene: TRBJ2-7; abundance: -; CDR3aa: CASSSHRGTTYEQYF; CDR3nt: TGTGCCAGCAGCTCGCACCGGGGAACCACCTACGAGCAGTACTTC
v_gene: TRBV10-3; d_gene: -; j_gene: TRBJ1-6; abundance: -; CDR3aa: CAISESTPRGYNSPLHF; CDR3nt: TGTGCCATCAGTGAGTCGACCCCACGTGGCTATAATTCACCCCTCCACTTT
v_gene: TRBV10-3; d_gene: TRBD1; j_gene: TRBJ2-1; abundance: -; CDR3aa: CAIREDRGHNEQLF; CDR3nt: TGTGCCATCAGGGAGGACAGGGGACACAATGAGCAGCTCTTC
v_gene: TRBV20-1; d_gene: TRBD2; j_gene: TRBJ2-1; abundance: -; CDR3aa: CSARLAGASYNEQFF; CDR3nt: TGCAGTGCCCGACTAGCGGGGGCCTCGTACAATGAGCAGTTCTTC
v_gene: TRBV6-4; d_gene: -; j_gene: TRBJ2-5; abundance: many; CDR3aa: CASSEEGGGLETQYF; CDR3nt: TGTGCCAGCAGTGAAGAGGGGGGGGGCCTGGAGACCCAGTACTTC
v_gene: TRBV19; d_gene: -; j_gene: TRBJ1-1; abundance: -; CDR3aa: CASSGRRDTMNTEAFF; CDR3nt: TGTGCCAGTAGTGGTCGGCGGGACACCATGAACACTGAAGCTTTCTTT
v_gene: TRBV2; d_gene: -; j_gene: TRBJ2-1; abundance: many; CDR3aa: CASIQLIGGGGRVNEQFF; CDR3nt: TGTGCCAGCATCCAACTTATAGGGGGAGGGGGACGGGTCAATGAGCAGTTCTTC
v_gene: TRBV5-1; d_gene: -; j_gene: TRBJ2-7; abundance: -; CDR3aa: CASAYRDEQYF; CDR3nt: TGCGCCAGTGCTTATCGGGACGAGCAGTACTTC
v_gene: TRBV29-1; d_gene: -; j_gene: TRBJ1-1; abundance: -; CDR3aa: CSDDRAGGREDTEAFF; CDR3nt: TGCAGCGATGATAGAGCCGGGGGCAGGGAAGACACTGAAGCTTTCTTT
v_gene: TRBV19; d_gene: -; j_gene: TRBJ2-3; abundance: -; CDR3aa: CASSSDPTSTAQYF; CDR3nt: TGTGCCAGTAGTTCCGACCCGACTAGTACAGCGCAGTATTTT
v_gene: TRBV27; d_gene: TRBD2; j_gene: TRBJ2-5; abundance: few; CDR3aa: CASSFTYSRGAHLRETQYF; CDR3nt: TGTGCCAGCAGTTTCACATATTCGCGGGGGGCCCACTTGCGGGAGACCCAGTACTTC
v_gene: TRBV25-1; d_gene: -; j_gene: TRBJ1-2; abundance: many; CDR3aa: CATHPGQGGHGYTF; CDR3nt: TGTGCCACCCACCCTGGGCAGGGAGGGCATGGCTACACCTTC
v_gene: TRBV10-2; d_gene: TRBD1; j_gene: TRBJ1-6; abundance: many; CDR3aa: CASSYRGEDSPLHF; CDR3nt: TGCGCCAGCAGTTACAGGGGAGAAGATTCACCCCTCCACTTT
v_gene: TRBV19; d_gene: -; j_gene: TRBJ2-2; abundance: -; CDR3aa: CASSIGGATGELFF; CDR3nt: TGTGCCAGTAGTATTGGGGGCGCCACCGGGGAGCTGTTTTTT
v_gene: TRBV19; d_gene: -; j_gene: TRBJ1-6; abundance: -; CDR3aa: CASSRQEVSPLHF; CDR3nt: TGTGCCAGTAGTAGACAGGAGGTTTCACCCCTCCACTTT
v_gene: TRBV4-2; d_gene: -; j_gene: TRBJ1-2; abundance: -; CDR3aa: CASSQDGRGGGYGYTF; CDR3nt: TGTGCCAGCAGCCAAGATGGGAGGGGGGGTGGTTATGGCTACACCTTC
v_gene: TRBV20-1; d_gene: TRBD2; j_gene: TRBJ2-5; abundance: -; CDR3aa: CSARDPGLAGVETQYF; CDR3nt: TGCAGTGCTAGAGATCCTGGACTAGCGGGAGTAGAGACCCAGTACTTC
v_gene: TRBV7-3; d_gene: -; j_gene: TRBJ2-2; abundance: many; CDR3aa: CASSLWTQNTGELFF; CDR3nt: TGTGCCAGCAGCTTATGGACACAGAACACCGGGGAGCTGTTTTTT
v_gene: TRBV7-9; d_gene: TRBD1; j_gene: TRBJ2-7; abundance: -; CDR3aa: CASSPGTGADDQYF; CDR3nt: TGTGCCAGCAGCCCCGGGACAGGGGCGGACGACCAGTACTTC
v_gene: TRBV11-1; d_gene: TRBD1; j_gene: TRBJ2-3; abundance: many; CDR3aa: CASSEGASVGDTQYF; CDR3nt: TGTGCCAGCAGTGAGGGGGCGTCTGTTGGAGATACGCAGTATTTT
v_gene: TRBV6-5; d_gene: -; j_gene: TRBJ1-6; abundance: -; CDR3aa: CASSLLQTNSPLHF; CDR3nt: TGTGCCAGCAGTTTACTACAGACCAATTCACCCCTCCACTTT
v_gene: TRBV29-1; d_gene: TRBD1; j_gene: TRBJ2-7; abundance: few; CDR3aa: CSVDRGQGYEQYF; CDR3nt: TGCAGCGTTGACAGGGGGCAAGGCTACGAGCAGTACTTC
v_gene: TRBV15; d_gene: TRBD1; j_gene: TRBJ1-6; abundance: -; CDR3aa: CATSRSTGGDSPLHF; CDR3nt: TGTGCCACCAGCAGATCGACAGGGGGGGATTCACCCCTCCACTTT
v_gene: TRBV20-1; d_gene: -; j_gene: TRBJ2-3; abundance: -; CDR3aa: CSARSTDTQYF; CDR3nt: TGCAGTGCTAGGTCCACAGATACGCAGTATTTT